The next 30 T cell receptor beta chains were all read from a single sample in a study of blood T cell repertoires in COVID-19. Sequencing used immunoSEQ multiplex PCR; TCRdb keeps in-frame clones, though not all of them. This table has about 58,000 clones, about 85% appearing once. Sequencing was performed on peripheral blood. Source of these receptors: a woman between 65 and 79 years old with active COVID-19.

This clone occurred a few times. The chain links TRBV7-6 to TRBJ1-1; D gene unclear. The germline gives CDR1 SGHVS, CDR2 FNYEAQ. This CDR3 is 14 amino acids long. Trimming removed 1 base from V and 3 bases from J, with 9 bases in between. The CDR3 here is CASSLGYRYTEAFF. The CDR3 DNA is TGTGCCAGCAGCTTAGGGTACAGATACACTGAAGCTTTCTTT.

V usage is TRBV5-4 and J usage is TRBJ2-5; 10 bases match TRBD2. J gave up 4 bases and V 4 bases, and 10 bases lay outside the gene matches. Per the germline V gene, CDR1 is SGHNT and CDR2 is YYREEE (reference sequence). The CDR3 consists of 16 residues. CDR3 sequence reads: CASSKGLAEKVETQYF. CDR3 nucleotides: TGTGCCAGCAGCAAAGGACTAGCGGAAAAAGTAGAGACCCAGTACTTC.

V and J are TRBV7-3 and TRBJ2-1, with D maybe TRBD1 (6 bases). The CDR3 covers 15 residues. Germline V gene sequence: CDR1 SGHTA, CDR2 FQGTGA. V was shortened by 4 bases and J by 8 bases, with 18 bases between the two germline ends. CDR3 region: CASSSPVGQTDEQFF. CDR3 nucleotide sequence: TGTGCCAGCAGCTCCCCCGTAGGACAGACAGATGAGCAGTTCTTC.

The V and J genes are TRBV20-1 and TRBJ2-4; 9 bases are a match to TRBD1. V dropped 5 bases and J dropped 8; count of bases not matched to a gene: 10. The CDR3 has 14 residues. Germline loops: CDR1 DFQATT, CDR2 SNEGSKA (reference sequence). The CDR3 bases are TGCAGTGCTGGTGGGGGACAGGGCACAGACATTCAGTACTTC. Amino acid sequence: CSAGGGQGTDIQYF.

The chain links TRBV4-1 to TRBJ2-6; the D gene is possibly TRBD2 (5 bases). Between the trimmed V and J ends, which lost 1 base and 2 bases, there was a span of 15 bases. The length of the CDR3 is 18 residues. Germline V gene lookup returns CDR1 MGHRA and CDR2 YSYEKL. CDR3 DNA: TGCGCCAGCAGCCAAGTTCCCCGGGATCTCCCTGGGGCCAACGTCCTGACTTTC. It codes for CASSQVPRDLPGANVLTF.

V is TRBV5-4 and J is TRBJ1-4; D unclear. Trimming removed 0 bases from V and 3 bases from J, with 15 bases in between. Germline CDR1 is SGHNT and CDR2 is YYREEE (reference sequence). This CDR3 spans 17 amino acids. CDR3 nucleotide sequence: TGTGCCAGCAGCTTGGAAGCTATCCGGGTCGCTAATGAAAAACTGTTTTTT. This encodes CASSLEAIRVANEKLFF.

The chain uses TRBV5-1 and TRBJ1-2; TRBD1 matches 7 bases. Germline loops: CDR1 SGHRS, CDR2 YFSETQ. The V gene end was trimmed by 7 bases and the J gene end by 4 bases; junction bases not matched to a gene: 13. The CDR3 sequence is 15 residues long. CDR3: CASATTGQLRYGYTF. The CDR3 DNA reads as TGCGCCAGCGCCACAACGGGACAGCTTCGCTATGGCTACACCTTC.

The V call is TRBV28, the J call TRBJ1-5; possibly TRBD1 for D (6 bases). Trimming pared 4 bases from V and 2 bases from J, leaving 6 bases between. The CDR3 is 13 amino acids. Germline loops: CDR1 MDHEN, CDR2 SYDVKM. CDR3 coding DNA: TGTGCCAGCAGTTACAGGGGCAATCAGCCCCAGCATTTT. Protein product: CASSYRGNQPQHF.

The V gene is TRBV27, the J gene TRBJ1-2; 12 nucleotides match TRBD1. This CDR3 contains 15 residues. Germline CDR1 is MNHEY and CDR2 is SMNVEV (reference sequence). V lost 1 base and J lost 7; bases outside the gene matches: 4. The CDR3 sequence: CASSLLGQGAGGYTF. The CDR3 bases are TGTGCCAGCAGTTTATTGGGACAGGGGGCAGGTGGCTACACCTTC.

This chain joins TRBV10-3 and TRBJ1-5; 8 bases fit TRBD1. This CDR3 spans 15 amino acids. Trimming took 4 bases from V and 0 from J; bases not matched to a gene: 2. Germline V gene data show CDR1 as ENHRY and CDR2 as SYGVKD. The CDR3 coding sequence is TGTGCCATCAGTGCGGGACAGGATAGCAATCAGCCCCAGCATTTT. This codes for CAISAGQDSNQPQHF.

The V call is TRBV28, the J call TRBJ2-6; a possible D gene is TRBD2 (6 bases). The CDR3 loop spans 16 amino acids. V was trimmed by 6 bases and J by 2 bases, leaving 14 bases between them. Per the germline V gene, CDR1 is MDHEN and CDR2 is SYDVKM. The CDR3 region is CASRQPRGTGANVLTF. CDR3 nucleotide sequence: TGTGCCAGCAGACAACCCCGGGGGACTGGGGCCAACGTCCTGACTTTC.

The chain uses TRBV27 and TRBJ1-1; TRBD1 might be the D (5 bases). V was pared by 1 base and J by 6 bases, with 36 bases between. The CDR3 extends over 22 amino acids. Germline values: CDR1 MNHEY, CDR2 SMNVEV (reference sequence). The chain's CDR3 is CASSLYSGRKDNRQRTGPEAFF. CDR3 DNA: TGTGCCAGCAGTTTATACTCCGGACGGAAGGACAATCGCCAAAGAACAGGACCTGAAGCTTTCTTT.

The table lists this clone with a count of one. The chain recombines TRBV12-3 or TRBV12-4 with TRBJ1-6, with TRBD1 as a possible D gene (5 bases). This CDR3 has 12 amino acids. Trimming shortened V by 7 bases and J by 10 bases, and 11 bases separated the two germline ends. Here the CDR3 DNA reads TGTGCCAGCACGCAGGGCTCCTCACCCCTCCACTTT. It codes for CASTQGSSPLHF.

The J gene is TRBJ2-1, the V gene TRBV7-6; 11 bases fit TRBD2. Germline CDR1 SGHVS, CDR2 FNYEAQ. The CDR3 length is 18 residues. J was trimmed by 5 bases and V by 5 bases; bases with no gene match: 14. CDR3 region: CASSPHPRLAGRHNEQFF. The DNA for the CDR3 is TGTGCCAGCAGCCCCCACCCTAGACTAGCGGGACGTCACAATGAGCAGTTCTTC.

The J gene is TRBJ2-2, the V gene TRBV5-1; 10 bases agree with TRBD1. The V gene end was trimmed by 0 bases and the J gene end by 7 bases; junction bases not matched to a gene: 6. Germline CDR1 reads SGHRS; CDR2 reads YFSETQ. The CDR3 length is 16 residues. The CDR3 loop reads CASSLARQGADGELFF. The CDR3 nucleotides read TGCGCCAGCAGCTTGGCCCGACAGGGGGCGGACGGGGAGCTGTTTTTT. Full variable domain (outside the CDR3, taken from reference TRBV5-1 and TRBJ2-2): KAGVTQTPRYLIKTRGQQVTLSCSPISGHRSVSWYQQTPGQGLQFLFEYFSETQRNKGNFPGRFSGRQFSNSRSEMNVSTLELGDSALYLCASSLARQGADGELFFGEGSRLTVL.

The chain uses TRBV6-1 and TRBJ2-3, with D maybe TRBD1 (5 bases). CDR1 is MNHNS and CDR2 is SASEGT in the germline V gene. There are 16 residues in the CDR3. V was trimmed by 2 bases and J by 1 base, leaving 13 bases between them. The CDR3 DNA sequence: TGTGCCAGCAGTGAATGGGGCGGAGAGGGCACAGATACGCAGTATTTT. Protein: CASSEWGGEGTDTQYF.

The CDR3 DNA is TGTGCCAGTAGTAGGGGACAGGGGTCTGGGTACGAGCAGTACTTC. This gives the protein CASSRGQGSGYEQYF. This chain links TRBV19 with TRBJ2-7; 10 positions match TRBD1. Germline CDR1 LNHDA, CDR2 SQIVND (reference sequence). V shed 4 bases and J 4 bases; nucleotides not matched to a gene: 7. The CDR3 consists of 15 residues.

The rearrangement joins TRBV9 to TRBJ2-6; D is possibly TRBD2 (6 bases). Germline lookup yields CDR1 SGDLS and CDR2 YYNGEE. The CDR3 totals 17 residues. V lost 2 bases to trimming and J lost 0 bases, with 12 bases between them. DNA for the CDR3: TGTGCCAGCAGCGTTGTGGGACTGAACTCTGGGGCCAACGTCCTGACTTTC. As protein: CASSVVGLNSGANVLTF.

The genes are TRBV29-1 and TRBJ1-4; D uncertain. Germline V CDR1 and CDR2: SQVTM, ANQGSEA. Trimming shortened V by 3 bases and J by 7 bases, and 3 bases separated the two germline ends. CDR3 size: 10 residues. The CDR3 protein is CSVEREKLFF. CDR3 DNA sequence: TGCAGCGTTGAGCGTGAAAAACTGTTTTTT.

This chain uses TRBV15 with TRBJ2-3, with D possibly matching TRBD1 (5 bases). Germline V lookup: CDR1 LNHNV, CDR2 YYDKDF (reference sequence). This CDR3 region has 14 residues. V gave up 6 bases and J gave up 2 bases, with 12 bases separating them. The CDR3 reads CATRNRFITDTQYF. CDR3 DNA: TGTGCCACCAGAAACAGGTTCATCACAGATACGCAGTATTTT.

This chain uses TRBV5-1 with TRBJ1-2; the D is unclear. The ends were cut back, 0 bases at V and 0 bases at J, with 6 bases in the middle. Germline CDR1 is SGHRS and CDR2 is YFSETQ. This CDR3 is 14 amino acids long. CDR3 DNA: TGCGCCAGCAGCTTGGGGACTTCTAACTATGGCTACACCTTC. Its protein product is CASSLGTSNYGYTF.

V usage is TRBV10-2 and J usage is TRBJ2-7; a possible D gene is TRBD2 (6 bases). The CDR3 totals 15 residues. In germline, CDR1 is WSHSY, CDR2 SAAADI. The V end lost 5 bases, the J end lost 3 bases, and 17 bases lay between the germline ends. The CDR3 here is CASSPPRDFYYEQYF. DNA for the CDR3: TGCGCCAGCAGTCCCCCCCGGGACTTTTACTACGAGCAGTACTTC.

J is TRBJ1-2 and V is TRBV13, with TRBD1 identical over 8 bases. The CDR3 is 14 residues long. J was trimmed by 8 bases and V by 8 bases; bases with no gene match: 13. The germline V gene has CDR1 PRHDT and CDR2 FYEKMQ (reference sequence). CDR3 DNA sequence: TGTGCCAGCGAGAGGCCAGGGGGCGCGCGGGGCTACACCTTC. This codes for CASERPGGARGYTF.

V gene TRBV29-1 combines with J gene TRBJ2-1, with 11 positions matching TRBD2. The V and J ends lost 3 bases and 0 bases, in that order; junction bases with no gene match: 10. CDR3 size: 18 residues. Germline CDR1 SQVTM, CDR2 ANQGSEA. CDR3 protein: CSVEARTSGLSSYNEQFF. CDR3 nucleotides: TGCAGCGTTGAGGCCAGGACTAGCGGGCTAAGCTCCTACAATGAGCAGTTCTTC.

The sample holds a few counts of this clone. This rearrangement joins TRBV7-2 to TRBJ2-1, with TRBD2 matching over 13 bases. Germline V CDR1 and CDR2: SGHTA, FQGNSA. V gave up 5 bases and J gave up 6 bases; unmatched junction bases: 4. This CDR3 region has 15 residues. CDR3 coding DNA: TGTGCCAGCAGCACAGGACTAGCGGGAGTCAATGAGCAGTTCTTC. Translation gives CASSTGLAGVNEQFF.

CDR3 amino acids: CASRLSRTGTEAFF. As DNA, the CDR3 is TGTGCCAGCAGATTGAGTAGGACAGGGACTGAAGCTTTCTTT. This sequence joins TRBV27 and TRBJ1-1, with TRBD1 identical over 8 bases. There are 14 residues in the CDR3. V lost 6 bases and J lost 5; bases outside the gene matches: 8. Germline CDR1 MNHEY, CDR2 SMNVEV (reference sequence).

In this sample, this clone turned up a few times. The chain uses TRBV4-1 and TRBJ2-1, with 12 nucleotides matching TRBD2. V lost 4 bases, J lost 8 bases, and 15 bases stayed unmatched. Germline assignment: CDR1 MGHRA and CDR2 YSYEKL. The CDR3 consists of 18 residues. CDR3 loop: CASSRLASGRGGSDEQFF. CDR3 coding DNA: TGCGCCAGCAGCCGACTGGCTAGCGGGAGGGGGGGCAGCGATGAGCAGTTCTTC.

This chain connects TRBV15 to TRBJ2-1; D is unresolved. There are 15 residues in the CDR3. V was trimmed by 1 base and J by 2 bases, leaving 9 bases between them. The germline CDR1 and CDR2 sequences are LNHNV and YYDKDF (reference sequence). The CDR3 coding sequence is TGTGCCACCAGCAGAGGTAAACTACCCTACAATGAGCAGTTCTTC. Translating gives CATSRGKLPYNEQFF.

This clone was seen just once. The CDR3, as DNA: TGTGCCAGCAGCCATAGGAGTACTGGGGCCAACGTCCTGACTTTC. Translated: CASSHRSTGANVLTF. This chain connects TRBV3-1 (or the pseudogene TRBV3-2) to TRBJ2-6; D remains ambiguous. Per the germline V gene, CDR1 is LGHDT and CDR2 is YNNKEL (reference sequence). V lost 3 bases and J 2 bases, leaving 8 bases between the germline ends. There are 15 residues in the CDR3.

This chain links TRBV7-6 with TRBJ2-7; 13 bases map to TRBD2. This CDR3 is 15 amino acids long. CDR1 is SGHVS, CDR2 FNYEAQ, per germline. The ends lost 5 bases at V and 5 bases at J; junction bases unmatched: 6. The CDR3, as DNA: TGTGCCAGCAGCCGTGGGACTAGCGGGAACCACGAGCAGTACTTC. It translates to CASSRGTSGNHEQYF.